These T cell receptor beta chains were read from a single sample in a study of blood T cell repertoires in COVID-19. Data came from immunoSEQ multiplex PCR; TCRdb stores just in-frame clones and leaves some out. The sample lists 200,000 to 250,000 clones, 75% to 85% occurring once. Sequenced material: peripheral blood. The receptors stem from a human donor in a cohort sampled during active COVID-19. The CDR3 runs from the conserved cysteine through the conserved F or W. D genes are given only for firm matches. Clone size appears in some rows only: once, few, many, or a class for an expanded clone.

size: many
J: TRBJ1-1
D: TRBD1
V: TRBV12-3/TRBV12-4
CDR3: CASSRQGWTEAFF
DNA: TGTGCCAGCAGTAGACAGGGATGGACTGAAGCTTTCTTT

size: NA
J: TRBJ1-1
D: NA
V: TRBV9
CDR3: CASSVVGGHVNTEAFF
DNA: TGTGCCAGCAGCGTAGTAGGGGGACACGTGAACACTGAAGCTTTCTTT

size: few
J: TRBJ1-6
D: NA
V: TRBV5-1
CDR3: CASSLATGQNNSPLHF
DNA: TGCGCCAGCAGCTTGGCGACGGGACAAAATAATTCACCCCTCCACTTT

size: NA
J: TRBJ2-7
D: TRBD2
V: TRBV11-3
CDR3: CASSLGTGGTSDEQYF
DNA: TGTGCCAGCAGCTTAGGAACGGGAGGCACGTCGGACGAGCAGTACTTC

size: NA
J: TRBJ1-2
D: TRBD1
V: TRBV9
CDR3: CASSPGTGLDDEGYTF
DNA: TGTGCCAGCAGCCCCGGGACAGGGTTGGACGATGAAGGCTACACCTTC

size: NA
J: TRBJ2-7
D: NA
V: TRBV6-2/TRBV6-3
CDR3: CASSLDSLDEQYF
DNA: TGTGCCAGCAGTCTGGACAGTCTGGACGAGCAGTACTTC

size: NA
J: TRBJ1-5
D: NA
V: TRBV12-3/TRBV12-4
CDR3: CASSPPLQPQHF
DNA: TGTGCCAGCAGTCCCCCCCTTCAGCCCCAGCATTTT

size: NA
J: TRBJ2-7
D: NA
V: TRBV12-3/TRBV12-4
CDR3: CASSFGQTGQYF
DNA: TGTGCCAGCAGTTTCGGACAGACCGGGCAGTACTTC

size: NA
J: TRBJ2-5
D: TRBD2
V: TRBV2
CDR3: CATLEAGGRETQYF
DNA: TGTGCCACCCTAGAAGCGGGAGGGCGAGAGACCCAGTACTTC

size: few
J: TRBJ1-2
D: TRBD1
V: TRBV29-1
CDR3: CSVEVLTGDDYGYTF
DNA: TGCAGCGTTGAGGTCTTGACAGGGGATGACTATGGCTACACCTTC

size: NA
J: TRBJ1-2
D: TRBD1
V: TRBV12-3/TRBV12-4
CDR3: CASRHRDRVGYTF
DNA: TGTGCCAGCAGACACCGGGACAGGGTTGGCTACACCTTC

size: NA
J: TRBJ2-3
D: NA
V: TRBV12-3/TRBV12-4
CDR3: CATQASTTDTQYF
DNA: TGTGCCACCCAGGCATCCACCACAGATACGCAGTATTTT

size: NA
J: TRBJ2-7
D: NA
V: TRBV4-1
CDR3: CASSQAQTGSEQYF
DNA: TGCGCCAGCAGCCAAGCCCAGACGGGGAGCGAGCAGTACTTC

size: NA
J: TRBJ1-2
D: NA
V: TRBV19
CDR3: CASTNSVGYTF
DNA: TGTGCCAGTACCAATAGTGTCGGCTACACCTTC

size: NA
J: TRBJ1-1
D: TRBD1
V: TRBV15
CDR3: CATSRAGQGRTEAFF
DNA: TGTGCCACCAGCAGAGCTGGACAGGGGAGAACTGAAGCTTTCTTT

size: NA
J: TRBJ2-7
D: NA
V: TRBV5-1
CDR3: CASSGQGPPYEQYF
DNA: TGCGCCAGCAGCGGTCAGGGGCCCCCGTACGAGCAGTACTTC

size: NA
J: TRBJ2-3
D: NA
V: TRBV20-1
CDR3: CSASNFLRGSTDTQYF
DNA: TGCAGTGCTAGTAACTTTCTCCGGGGTAGCACAGATACGCAGTATTTT

size: NA
J: TRBJ1-5
D: TRBD1
V: TRBV19
CDR3: CASSIDGQGDRAQHF
DNA: TGTGCCAGTAGTATAGACGGACAGGGAGACAGGGCCCAGCATTTT

size: NA
J: TRBJ1-1
D: NA
V: TRBV7-2
CDR3: CASSLVRGATEAFF
DNA: TGTGCCAGCAGCTTAGTTCGTGGGGCCACTGAAGCTTTCTTT

size: NA
J: TRBJ2-3
D: TRBD1
V: TRBV4-1
CDR3: CASSQTGASGDTQYF
DNA: TGCGCCAGCAGCCAGACAGGGGCCTCCGGGGATACGCAGTATTTT

size: NA
J: TRBJ1-1
D: TRBD1
V: TRBV7-6
CDR3: CASSGRTGNTEAFF
DNA: TGTGCCAGCAGCGGGCGGACAGGGAACACTGAAGCTTTCTTT

size: NA
J: TRBJ1-3
D: NA
V: TRBV19
CDR3: CASSIDPPASSGNTIYF
DNA: TGTGCCAGTAGTATAGATCCCCCAGCGAGCTCTGGAAACACCATATATTTT

size: NA
J: TRBJ1-4
D: NA
V: TRBV20-1
CDR3: CSARLAEELFF
DNA: TGCAGTGCTAGACTGGCCGAAGAACTGTTTTTT

size: NA
J: TRBJ2-1
D: NA
V: TRBV19
CDR3: CASTPDRAYNEQFF
DNA: TGTGCCAGTACCCCGGACAGAGCCTACAATGAGCAGTTCTTC

size: once
J: TRBJ2-2
D: NA
V: TRBV12-3/TRBV12-4
CDR3: CASSPLETGELFF
DNA: TGTGCCAGCAGCCCCCTGGAGACCGGGGAGCTGTTTTTT

size: NA
J: TRBJ2-1
D: TRBD2
V: TRBV18
CDR3: CASSPGTSNEQFF
DNA: TGTGCCAGCTCACCAGGGACTAGCAATGAGCAGTTCTTC

size: few
J: TRBJ2-7
D: TRBD1
V: TRBV2
CDR3: CASTPRGQGSIEQYF
DNA: TGTGCCAGCACTCCTCGGGGACAGGGGTCGATCGAGCAGTACTTC

size: few
J: TRBJ1-2
D: NA
V: TRBV7-2
CDR3: CASSLTGYSYGYTF
DNA: TGTGCCAGCAGCTTGACAGGTTACAGTTATGGCTACACCTTC

size: NA
J: TRBJ2-7
D: NA
V: TRBV12-3/TRBV12-4
CDR3: CASSLNLDSEQYF
DNA: TGTGCCAGCAGTTTAAATTTAGATAGCGAGCAGTACTTC

size: NA
J: TRBJ2-1
D: NA
V: TRBV6-6
CDR3: CASTELQGVYNEQFF
DNA: TGTGCCAGCACCGAATTACAGGGAGTATACAATGAGCAGTTCTTC

size: NA
J: TRBJ1-5
D: TRBD1
V: TRBV19
CDR3: CASSIVLNRGPIAQPQHF
DNA: TGTGCCAGTAGTATAGTATTAAACAGGGGCCCTATTGCTCAGCCCCAGCATTTT

size: NA
J: TRBJ2-3
D: TRBD2
V: TRBV6-5
CDR3: CASSSSGRTDTQYF
DNA: TGTGCCAGCAGTTCTAGCGGACGCACAGATACGCAGTATTTT

size: NA
J: TRBJ1-1
D: NA
V: TRBV3-1/TRBV3-2
CDR3: CASSQGSSTEAFF
DNA: TGTGCCAGCAGCCAAGGGTCCAGCACTGAAGCTTTCTTT

size: NA
J: TRBJ1-5
D: TRBD1
V: TRBV27
CDR3: CASSFSGGWNQPQHF
DNA: TGTGCCAGCAGTTTTTCAGGGGGCTGGAATCAGCCCCAGCATTTT

size: NA
J: TRBJ2-7
D: NA
V: TRBV30
CDR3: CAWSRTVRLSYEQYF
DNA: TGTGCCTGGAGTAGGACAGTAAGGTTATCCTACGAGCAGTACTTC

size: NA
J: TRBJ1-5
D: NA
V: TRBV25-1
CDR3: CASSETGVNQPQHF
DNA: TGTGCCAGCAGTGAAACGGGGGTTAATCAGCCCCAGCATTTT

size: NA
J: TRBJ2-2
D: NA
V: TRBV30
CDR3: CAWAAGRRTGELFF
DNA: TGTGCCTGGGCGGCAGGGCGCAGAACCGGGGAGCTGTTTTTT

size: NA
J: TRBJ1-1
D: NA
V: TRBV18
CDR3: CASSPQQGTERMNTEAFF
DNA: TGTGCCAGCTCACCACAACAGGGCACGGAAAGGATGAACACTGAAGCTTTCTTT

size: NA
J: TRBJ2-1
D: NA
V: TRBV13
CDR3: CASIASSSYNEQFF
DNA: TGTGCCAGCATAGCGTCGAGCTCCTACAATGAGCAGTTCTTC

size: NA
J: TRBJ2-4
D: NA
V: TRBV28
CDR3: CASSLRAGNIQYF
DNA: TGTGCCAGCAGTTTAAGGGCGGGAAACATTCAGTACTTC

size: NA
J: TRBJ2-7
D: NA
V: TRBV28
CDR3: CASSRPSEGYEQYF
DNA: TGTGCCAGCAGTCGACCTAGTGAGGGTTACGAGCAGTACTTC

size: NA
J: TRBJ1-1
D: NA
V: TRBV29-1
CDR3: CSTEQGQNTEAFF
DNA: TGCAGCACCGAACAGGGTCAGAACACTGAAGCTTTCTTT

size: few
J: TRBJ2-1
D: TRBD2
V: TRBV19
CDR3: CASSWSGGTDEQFF
DNA: TGTGCCAGTAGTTGGTCGGGAGGTACGGATGAGCAGTTCTTC

size: NA
J: TRBJ2-7
D: NA
V: TRBV10-3
CDR3: CAISVDSGSLDEQYF
DNA: TGTGCCATCAGTGTGGATAGCGGTTCACTCGACGAGCAGTACTTC

size: once
J: TRBJ2-1
D: TRBD2
V: TRBV5-1
CDR3: CASSFGLAGGRVDNEQFF
DNA: TGCGCCAGCAGCTTTGGACTAGCGGGAGGGCGGGTCGACAATGAGCAGTTCTTC

size: NA
J: TRBJ2-2
D: TRBD1
V: TRBV10-3
CDR3: CAISARWGQGNTGELFF
DNA: TGTGCCATCAGTGCTAGGTGGGGACAGGGTAACACCGGGGAGCTGTTTTTT

size: few
J: TRBJ2-1
D: TRBD1
V: TRBV11-2
CDR3: CASSPGTGERGEQFF
DNA: TGTGCCAGCAGCCCCGGGACAGGGGAACGGGGTGAGCAGTTCTTC

size: NA
J: TRBJ1-6
D: NA
V: TRBV28
CDR3: CASIRDTSNSPLHF
DNA: TGTGCCAGCATCCGGGACACCTCCAATTCACCCCTCCACTTT

size: once
J: TRBJ2-7
D: TRBD1
V: TRBV29-1
CDR3: CSVEQGVHEQYF
DNA: TGCAGCGTTGAACAGGGGGTCCACGAGCAGTACTTC

size: NA
J: TRBJ2-1
D: TRBD2
V: TRBV25-1
CDR3: CASSETRTSWHNEQFF
DNA: TGTGCCAGCAGTGAAACCCGGACTAGCTGGCACAATGAGCAGTTCTTC

size: NA
J: TRBJ2-2
D: TRBD2
V: TRBV24-1
CDR3: CATSELGLAGGRTGELFF
DNA: TGTGCCACCAGTGAGCTGGGACTAGCGGGAGGGAGAACCGGGGAGCTGTTTTTT

size: NA
J: TRBJ2-7
D: NA
V: TRBV5-6
CDR3: CASSLARHYEQYF
DNA: TGTGCCAGCAGCTTGGCCAGACACTACGAGCAGTACTTC

size: NA
J: TRBJ1-4
D: NA
V: TRBV7-2
CDR3: CASSRTPQREKLFF
DNA: TGTGCCAGCAGCCGGACTCCCCAGAGGGAAAAACTGTTTTTT